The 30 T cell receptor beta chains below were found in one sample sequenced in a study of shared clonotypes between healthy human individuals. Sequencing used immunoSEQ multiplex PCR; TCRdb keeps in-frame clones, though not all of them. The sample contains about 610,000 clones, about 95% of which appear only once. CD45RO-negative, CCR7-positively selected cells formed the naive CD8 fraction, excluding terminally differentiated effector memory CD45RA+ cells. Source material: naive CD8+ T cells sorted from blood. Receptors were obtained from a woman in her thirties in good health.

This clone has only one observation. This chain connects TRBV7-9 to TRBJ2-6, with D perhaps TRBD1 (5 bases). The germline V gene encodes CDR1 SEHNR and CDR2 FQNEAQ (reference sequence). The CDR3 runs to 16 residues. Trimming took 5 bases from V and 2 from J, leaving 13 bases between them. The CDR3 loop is CASSPSSGTGANVLTF. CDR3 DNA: TGTGCCAGCAGCCCATCCTCAGGGACTGGGGCCAACGTCCTGACTTTC.

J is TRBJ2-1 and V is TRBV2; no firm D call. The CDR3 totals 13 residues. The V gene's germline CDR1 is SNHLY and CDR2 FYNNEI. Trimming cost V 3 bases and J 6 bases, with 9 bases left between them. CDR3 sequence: CASSDATFNEQFF. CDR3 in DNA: TGTGCCAGCAGTGACGCGACCTTCAATGAGCAGTTCTTC.

The DNA of the CDR3 is TGTGCCAGCAGTTCGGGACAGGGGCCTGTTCCCCTCCACTTT. Translating gives CASSSGQGPVPLHF. The chain employs TRBV27 and TRBJ1-6; TRBD1 matches at 10 bases. Germline V gives CDR1 MNHEY, CDR2 SMNVEV (reference sequence). Trimming removed 4 bases from V and 13 bases from J; junction bases left unmatched: 7. The CDR3 sequence is 14 residues long.

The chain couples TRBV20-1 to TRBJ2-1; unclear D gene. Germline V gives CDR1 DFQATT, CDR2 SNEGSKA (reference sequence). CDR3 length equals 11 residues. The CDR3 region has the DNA TGCAGAAGAGGTGTCTTCGATGAGCAGTTCTTC. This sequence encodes CRRGVFDEQFF.

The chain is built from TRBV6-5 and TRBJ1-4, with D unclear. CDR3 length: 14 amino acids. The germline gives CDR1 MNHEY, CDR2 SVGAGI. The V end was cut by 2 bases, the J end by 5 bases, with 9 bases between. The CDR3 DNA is TGTGCCAGCAGTTACAACAGCTGGAATGAAAAACTGTTTTTT. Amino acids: CASSYNSWNEKLFF.

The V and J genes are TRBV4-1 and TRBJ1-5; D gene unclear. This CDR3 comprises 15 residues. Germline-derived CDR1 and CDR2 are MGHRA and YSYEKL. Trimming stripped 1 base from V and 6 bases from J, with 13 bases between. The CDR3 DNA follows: TGCGCCAGCAGCCAAGTGACCGGGGTGGTTCAGCCCCAGCATTTT. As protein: CASSQVTGVVQPQHF.

In nucleotides, the CDR3 is TGTGCCAGCAGCCCCCCCGGACGCCTATCCTACGAGCAGTACTTC. Its translation: CASSPPGRLSYEQYF. The chain couples TRBV2 to TRBJ2-7; the D is unclear. The CDR3 sequence is 15 residues long. Germline V gene lookup returns CDR1 SNHLY and CDR2 FYNNEI. V was shortened by 6 bases and J by 1 base, with 16 bases between the two germline ends.

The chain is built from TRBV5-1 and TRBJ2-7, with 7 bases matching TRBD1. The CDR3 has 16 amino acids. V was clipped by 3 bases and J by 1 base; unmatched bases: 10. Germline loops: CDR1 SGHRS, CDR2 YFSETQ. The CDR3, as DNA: TGCGCCAGCAGCTCCAGCGAGGGGGCCACTTCCTACGAGCAGTACTTC. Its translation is CASSSSEGATSYEQYF. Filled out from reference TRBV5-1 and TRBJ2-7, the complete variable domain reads KAGVTQTPRYLIKTRGQQVTLSCSPISGHRSVSWYQQTPGQGLQFLFEYFSETQRNKGNFPGRFSGRQFSNSRSEMNVSTLELGDSALYLCASSSSEGATSYEQYFGPGTRLTVT.

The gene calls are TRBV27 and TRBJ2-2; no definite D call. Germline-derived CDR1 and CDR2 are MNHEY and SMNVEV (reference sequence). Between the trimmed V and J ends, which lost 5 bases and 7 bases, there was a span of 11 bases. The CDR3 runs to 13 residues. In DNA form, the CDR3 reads TGTGCCAGCAGTCCTTATTTAAGCGGGGAGCTGTTTTTT. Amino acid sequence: CASSPYLSGELFF.

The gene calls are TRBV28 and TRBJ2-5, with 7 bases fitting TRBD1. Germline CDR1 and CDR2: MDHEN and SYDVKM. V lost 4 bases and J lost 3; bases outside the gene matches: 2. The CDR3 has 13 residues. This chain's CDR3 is CASSYTGEETQYF. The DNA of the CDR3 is TGTGCCAGCAGTTATACAGGGGAAGAGACCCAGTACTTC.

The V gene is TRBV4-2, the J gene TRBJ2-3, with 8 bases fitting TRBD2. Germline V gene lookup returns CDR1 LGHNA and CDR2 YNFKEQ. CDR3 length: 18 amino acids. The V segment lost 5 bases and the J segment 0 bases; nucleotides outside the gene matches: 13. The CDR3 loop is CASSSNPLAAYSTDTQYF. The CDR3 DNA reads TGTGCCAGCAGCTCCAATCCACTAGCGGCGTATAGCACAGATACGCAGTATTTT.

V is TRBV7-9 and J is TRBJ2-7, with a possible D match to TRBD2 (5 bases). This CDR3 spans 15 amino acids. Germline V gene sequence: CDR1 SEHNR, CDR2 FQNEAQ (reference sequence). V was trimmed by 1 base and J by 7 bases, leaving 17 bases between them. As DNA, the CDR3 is TGTGCCAGCAGCTTAGTAAGGCAGGACCGCGGGGAGCAGTACTTC. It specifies CASSLVRQDRGEQYF.

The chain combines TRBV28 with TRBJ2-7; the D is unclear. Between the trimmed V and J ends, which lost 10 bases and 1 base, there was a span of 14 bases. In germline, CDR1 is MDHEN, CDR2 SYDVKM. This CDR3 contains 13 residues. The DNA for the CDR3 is TGTGCCACCTTACCCGACGGTTCCTACGAGCAGTACTTC. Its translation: CATLPDGSYEQYF.

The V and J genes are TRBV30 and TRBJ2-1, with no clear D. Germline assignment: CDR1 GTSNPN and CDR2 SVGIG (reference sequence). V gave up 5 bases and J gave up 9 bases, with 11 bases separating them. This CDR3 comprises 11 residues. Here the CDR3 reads CAWDALGEQFF. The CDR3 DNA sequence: TGTGCCTGGGACGCTCTGGGTGAGCAGTTCTTC.

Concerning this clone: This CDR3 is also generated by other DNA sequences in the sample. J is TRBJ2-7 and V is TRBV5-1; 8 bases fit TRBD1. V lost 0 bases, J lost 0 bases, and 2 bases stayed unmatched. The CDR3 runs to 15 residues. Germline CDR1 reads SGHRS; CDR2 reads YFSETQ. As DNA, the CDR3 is TGCGCCAGCAGCTTGGACAGGGGGAGCTCCTACGAGCAGTACTTC. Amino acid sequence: CASSLDRGSSYEQYF.

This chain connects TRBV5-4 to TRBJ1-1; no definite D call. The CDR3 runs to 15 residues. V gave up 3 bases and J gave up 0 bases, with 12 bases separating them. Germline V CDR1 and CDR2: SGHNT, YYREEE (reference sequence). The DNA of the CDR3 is TGTGCCAGCAGCTCCGACTGGGAGCTGAACACTGAAGCTTTCTTT. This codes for CASSSDWELNTEAFF.

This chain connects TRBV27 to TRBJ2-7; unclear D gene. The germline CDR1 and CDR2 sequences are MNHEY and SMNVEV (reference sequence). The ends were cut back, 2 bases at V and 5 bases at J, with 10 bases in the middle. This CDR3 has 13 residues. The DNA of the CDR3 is TGTGCCAGCAGTTTAGTAGCATGGGACGAGCAGTACTTC. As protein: CASSLVAWDEQYF.

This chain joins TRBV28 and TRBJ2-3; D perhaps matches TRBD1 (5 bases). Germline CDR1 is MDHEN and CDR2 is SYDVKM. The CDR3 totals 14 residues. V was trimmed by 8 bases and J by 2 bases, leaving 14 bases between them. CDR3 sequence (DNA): TGTGCCAGCTCGGCAGGGTTTTTCACAGATACGCAGTATTTT. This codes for CASSAGFFTDTQYF.

DNA for the CDR3: TGTGCCAGCACCCATGGCGGGAGCTCGGATGAGCAGTTCTTC. As protein: CASTHGGSSDEQFF. V and J are TRBV11-2 and TRBJ2-1; TRBD2 agrees at 7 bases. Germline V gives CDR1 SGHAT, CDR2 FQNNGV. The CDR3 length is 14 residues. V was clipped by 7 bases and J by 8 bases; unmatched bases: 11.

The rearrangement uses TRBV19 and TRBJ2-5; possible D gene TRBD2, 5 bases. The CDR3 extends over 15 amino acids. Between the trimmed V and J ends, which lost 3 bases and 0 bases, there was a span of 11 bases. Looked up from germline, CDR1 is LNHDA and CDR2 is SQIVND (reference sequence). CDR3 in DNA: TGTGCCAGTAGTATTGGGAGCGGAGACCAAGAGACCCAGTACTTC. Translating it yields CASSIGSGDQETQYF.

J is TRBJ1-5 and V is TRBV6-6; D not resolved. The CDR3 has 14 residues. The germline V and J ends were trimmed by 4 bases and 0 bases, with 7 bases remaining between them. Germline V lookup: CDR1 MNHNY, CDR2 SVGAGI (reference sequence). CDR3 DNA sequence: TGTGCCAGCAGTTCGAAAAATAGCAATCAGCCCCAGCATTTT. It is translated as CASSSKNSNQPQHF.

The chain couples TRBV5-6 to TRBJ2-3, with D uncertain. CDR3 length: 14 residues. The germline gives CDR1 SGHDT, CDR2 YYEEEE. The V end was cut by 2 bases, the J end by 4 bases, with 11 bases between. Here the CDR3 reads CASSFGNVADTQYF. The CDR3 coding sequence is TGTGCCAGCAGCTTTGGGAACGTAGCAGATACGCAGTATTTT.

The CDR3 loop reads CASSLLGGGSYEQYF. In nucleotides, the CDR3 is TGTGCCAGCAGTCTCCTTGGGGGGGGGTCCTACGAGCAGTACTTC. The chain has TRBV27 and TRBJ2-7; 7 nucleotides agree with TRBD2. Looked up from germline, CDR1 is MNHEY and CDR2 is SMNVEV (reference sequence). This CDR3 has 15 residues. The trim removed 5 bases at V and 1 base at J, leaving 8 bases unmatched.

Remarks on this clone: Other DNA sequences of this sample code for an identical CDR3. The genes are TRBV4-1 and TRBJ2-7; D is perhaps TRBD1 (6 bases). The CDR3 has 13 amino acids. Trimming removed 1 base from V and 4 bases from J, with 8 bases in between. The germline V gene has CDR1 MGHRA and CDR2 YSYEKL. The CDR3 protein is CASSQVGGYEQYF. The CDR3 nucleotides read TGCGCCAGCAGCCAAGTAGGGGGTTACGAGCAGTACTTC.

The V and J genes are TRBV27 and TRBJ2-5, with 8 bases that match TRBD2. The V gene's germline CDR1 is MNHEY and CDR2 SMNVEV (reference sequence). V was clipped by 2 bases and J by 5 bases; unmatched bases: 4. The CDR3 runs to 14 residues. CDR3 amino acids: CASSLAGGPETQYF. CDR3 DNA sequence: TGTGCCAGCAGTTTAGCGGGAGGACCCGAGACCCAGTACTTC.

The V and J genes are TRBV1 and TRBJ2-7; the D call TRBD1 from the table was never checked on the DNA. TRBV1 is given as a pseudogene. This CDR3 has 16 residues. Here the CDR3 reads CTSSQGHRVIPYEQYF. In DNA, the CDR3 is TGCACCAGCAGCCAAGGTCACAGGGTTATACCCTACGAGCAGTACTTC.

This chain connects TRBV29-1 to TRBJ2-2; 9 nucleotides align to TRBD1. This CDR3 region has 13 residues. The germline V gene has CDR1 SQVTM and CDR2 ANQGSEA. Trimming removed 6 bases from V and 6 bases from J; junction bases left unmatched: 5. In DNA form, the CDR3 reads TGCAGCGTGGGGACAGGGAATCCCGGGGAGCTGTTTTTT. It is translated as CSVGTGNPGELFF.

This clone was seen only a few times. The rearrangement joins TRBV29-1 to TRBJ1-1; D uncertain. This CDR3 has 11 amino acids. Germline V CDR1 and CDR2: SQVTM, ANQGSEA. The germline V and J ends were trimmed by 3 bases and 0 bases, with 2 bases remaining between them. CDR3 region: CSVDVNTEAFF. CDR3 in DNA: TGCAGCGTTGATGTGAACACTGAAGCTTTCTTT.

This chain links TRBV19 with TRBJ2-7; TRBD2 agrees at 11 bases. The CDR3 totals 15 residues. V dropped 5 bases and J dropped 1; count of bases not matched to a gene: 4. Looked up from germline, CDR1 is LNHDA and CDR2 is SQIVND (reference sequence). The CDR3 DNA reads TGTGCCAGTAGTGAACTAGCGGGAGAATCCTACGAGCAGTACTTC. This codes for CASSELAGESYEQYF. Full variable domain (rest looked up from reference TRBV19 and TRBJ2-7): DGGITQSPKYLFRKEGQNVTLSCEQNLNHDAMYWYRQDPGQGLRLIYYSQIVNDFQKGDIAEGYSVSREKKESFPLTVTSAQKNPTAFYLCASSELAGESYEQYFGPGTRLTVT.

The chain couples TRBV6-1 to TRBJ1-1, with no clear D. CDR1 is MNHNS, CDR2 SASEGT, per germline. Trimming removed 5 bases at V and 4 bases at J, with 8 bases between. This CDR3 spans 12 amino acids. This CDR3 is CASSTRTTEAFF. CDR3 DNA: TGTGCCAGCAGTACCCGGACCACTGAAGCTTTCTTT.